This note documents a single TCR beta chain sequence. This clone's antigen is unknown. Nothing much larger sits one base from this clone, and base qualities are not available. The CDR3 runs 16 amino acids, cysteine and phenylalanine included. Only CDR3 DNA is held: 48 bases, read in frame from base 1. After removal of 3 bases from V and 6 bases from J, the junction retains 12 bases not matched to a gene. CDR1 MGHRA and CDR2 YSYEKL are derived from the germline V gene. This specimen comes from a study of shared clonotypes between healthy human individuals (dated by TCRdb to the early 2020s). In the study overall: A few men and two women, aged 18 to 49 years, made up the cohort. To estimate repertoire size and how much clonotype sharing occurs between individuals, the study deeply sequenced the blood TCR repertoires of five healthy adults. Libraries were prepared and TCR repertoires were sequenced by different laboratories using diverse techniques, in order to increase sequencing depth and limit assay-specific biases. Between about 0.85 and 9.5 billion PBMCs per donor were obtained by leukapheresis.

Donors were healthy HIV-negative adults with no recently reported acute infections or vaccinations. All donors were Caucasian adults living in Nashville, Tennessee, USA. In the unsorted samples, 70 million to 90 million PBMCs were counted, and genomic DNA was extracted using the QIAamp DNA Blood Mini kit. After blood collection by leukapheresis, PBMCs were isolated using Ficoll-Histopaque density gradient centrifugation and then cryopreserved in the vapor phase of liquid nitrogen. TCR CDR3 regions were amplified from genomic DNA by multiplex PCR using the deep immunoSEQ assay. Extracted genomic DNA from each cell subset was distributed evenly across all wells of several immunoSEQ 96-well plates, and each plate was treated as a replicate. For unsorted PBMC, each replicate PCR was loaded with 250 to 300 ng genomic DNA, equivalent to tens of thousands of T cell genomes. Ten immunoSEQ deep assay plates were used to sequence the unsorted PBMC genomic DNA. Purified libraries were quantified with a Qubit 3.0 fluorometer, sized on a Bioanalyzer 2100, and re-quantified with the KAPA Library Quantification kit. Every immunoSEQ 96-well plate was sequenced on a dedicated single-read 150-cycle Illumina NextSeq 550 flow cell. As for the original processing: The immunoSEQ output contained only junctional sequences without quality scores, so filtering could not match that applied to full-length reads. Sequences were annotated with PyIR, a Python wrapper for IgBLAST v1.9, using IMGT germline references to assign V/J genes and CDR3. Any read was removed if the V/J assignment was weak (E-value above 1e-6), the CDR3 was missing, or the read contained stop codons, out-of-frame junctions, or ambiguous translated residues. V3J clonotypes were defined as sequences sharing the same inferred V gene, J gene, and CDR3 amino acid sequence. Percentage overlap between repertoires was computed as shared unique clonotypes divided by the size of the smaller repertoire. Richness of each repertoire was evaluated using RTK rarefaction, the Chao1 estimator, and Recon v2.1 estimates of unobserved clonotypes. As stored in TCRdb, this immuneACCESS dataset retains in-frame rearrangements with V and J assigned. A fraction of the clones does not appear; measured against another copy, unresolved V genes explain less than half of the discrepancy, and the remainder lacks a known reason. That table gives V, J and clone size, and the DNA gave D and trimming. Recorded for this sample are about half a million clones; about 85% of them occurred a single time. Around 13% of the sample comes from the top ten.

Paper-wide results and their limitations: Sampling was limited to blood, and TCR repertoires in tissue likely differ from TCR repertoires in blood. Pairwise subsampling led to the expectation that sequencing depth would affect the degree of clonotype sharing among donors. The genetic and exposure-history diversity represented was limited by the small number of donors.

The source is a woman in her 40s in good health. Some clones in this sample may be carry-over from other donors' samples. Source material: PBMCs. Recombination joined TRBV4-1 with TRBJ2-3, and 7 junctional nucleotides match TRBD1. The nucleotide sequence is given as TGCGCCAGCAGCCACCGGGACAGTAGACCTCCGGATACGCAGTATTTT. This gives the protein CASSHRDSRPPDTQYF.